The TCR beta chain described here comes from a study of T cell repertoires in cytomegalovirus infection. Study in general: The public TCR beta signatures pointed to both CMV infection and matching HLA type. Study-level results: Within the response measured ex vivo, HLA-C-restricted CMV-specific TCR beta clonotypes were dominant.

V lost 6 bases to trimming and J lost 0 bases, with 14 bases between them. The CDR3 spans 15 residues. Germline values: CDR1 MNHNS, CDR2 SASEGT. TCRdb re-analysed the reads in MiXCR, keeping a single row per CDR3 protein. The data contain 450,000 to 550,000 distinct CDR3 sequences, approximately 15% of them seen just once; the ten biggest clones take up about 24%. This clonotype was detected only a few times. What it recognizes is unknown. The rearrangement uses TRBV6-1 and TRBJ1-1, with D hard to call. The origin of this receptor is a human donor in good health (CMV status not recorded). Some clones in this sample may be carry-over from other donors' samples. The sequenced sample was CD8+ T cells from PBMCs. CDR3 DNA: TGTGCCAGCAGGAAGAACAGCCTCCTGAACACTGAAGCTTTCTTT. Translation gives CASRKNSLLNTEAFF.